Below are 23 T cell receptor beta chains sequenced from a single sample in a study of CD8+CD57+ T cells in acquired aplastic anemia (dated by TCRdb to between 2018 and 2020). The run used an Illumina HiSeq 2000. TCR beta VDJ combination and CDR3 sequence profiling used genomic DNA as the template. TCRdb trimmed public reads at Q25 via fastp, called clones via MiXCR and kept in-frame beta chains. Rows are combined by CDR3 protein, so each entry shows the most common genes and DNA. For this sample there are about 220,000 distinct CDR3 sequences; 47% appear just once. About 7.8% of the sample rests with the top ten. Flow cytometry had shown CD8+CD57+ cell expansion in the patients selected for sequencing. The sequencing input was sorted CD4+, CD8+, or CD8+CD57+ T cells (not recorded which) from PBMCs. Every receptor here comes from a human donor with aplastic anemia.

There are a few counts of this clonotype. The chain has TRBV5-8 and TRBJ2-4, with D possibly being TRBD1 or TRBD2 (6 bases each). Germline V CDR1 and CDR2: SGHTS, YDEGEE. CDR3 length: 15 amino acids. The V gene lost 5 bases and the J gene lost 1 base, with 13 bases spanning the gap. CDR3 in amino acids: CASSRRGVAKNIQYF. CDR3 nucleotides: TGTGCCAGCAGTAGAAGGGGGGTCGCCAAAAACATTCAGTACTTC.

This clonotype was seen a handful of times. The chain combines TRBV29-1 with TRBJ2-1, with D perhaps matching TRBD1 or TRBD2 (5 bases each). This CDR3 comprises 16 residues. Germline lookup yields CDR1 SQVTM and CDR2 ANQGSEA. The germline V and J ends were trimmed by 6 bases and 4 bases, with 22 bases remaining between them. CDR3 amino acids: CSVVGLAADRYNEQFF. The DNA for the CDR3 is TGCAGCGTGGTAGGACTGGCCGCTGACAGATACAATGAGCAGTTCTTC.

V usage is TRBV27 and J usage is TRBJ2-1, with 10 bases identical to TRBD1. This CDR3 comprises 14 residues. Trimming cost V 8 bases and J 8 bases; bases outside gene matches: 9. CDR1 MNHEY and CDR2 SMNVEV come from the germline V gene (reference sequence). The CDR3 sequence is CASRPGQGFDEQFF. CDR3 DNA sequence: TGTGCCAGCCGTCCGGGACAGGGGTTTGATGAGCAGTTCTTC.

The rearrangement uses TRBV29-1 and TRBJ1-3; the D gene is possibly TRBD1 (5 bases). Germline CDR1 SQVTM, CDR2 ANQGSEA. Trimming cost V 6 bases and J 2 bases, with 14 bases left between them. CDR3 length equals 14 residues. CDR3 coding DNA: TGCAGCGTCAAGGGCAGGGCAACTGGAAACACCATATATTTT. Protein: CSVKGRATGNTIYF.

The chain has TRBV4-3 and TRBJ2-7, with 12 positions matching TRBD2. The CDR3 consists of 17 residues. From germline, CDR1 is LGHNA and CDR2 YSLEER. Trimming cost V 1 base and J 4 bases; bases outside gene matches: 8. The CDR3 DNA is TGCGCCAGCAGCCAAGGTGGTCTAGCGGGGGGGTTATACGAGCAGTACTTC. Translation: CASSQGGLAGGLYEQYF.

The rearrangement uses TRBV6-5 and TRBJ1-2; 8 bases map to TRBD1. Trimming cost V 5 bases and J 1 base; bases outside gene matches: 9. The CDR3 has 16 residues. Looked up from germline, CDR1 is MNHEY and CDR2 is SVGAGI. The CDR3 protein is CASSTTGGLVNYGYTF. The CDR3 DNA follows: TGTGCCAGCAGTACAACAGGGGGGCTGGTTAACTATGGCTACACCTTC.

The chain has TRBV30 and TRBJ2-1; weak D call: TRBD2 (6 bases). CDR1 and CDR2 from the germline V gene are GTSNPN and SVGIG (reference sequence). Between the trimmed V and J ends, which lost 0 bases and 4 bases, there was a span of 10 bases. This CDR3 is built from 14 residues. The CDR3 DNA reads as TGTGCCTGGAGTGTGGGTAGCGGTTACAATGAGCAGTTCTTC. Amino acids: CAWSVGSGYNEQFF.

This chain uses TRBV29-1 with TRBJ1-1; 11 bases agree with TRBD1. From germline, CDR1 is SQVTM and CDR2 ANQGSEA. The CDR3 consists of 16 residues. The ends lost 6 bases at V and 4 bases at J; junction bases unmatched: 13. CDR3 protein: CSVAGLVGTGGTEAFF. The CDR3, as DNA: TGCAGCGTCGCCGGCTTAGTGGGGACAGGGGGCACTGAAGCTTTCTTT.

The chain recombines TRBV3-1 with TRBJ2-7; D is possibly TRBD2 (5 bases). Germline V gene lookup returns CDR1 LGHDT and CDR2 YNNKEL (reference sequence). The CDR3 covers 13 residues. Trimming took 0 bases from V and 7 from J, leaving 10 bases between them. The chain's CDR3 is CASSQEAGREQYF. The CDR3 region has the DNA TGTGCCAGCAGCCAAGAGGCGGGTCGAGAGCAGTACTTC.

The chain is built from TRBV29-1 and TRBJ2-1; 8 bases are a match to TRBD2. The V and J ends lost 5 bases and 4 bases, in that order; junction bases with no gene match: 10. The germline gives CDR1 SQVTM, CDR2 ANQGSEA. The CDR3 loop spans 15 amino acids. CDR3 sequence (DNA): TGCAGCGTTAGACCCGGGACTAGAAGGTACAATGAGCAGTTCTTC. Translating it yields CSVRPGTRRYNEQFF.

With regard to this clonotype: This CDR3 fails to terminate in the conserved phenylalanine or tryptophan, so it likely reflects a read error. CDR3 DNA sequence: TGTGCCAGCTCACCACCGATCGGCGTTTACACTGAAGCTTTCCTT. As protein: CASSPPIGVYTEAFL. V and J are TRBV18 and TRBJ1-1; D gene ambiguous. The V end was cut by 0 bases, the J end by 3 bases, with 11 bases between. This CDR3 contains 15 residues. Germline loops: CDR1 KGHSH, CDR2 LQKENI.

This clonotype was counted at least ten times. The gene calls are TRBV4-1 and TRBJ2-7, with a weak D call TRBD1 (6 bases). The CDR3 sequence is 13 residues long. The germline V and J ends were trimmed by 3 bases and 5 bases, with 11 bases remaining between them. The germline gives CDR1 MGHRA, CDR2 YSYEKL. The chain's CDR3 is CASSHIPGDEQYF. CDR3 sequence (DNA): TGCGCCAGCAGCCACATTCCAGGGGACGAGCAGTACTTC.

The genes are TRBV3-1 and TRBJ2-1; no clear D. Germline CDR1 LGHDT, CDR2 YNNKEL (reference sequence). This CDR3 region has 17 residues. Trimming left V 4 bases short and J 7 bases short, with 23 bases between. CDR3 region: CASSLPNWPQSNNEQFF. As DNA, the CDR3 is TGTGCCAGCAGCCTCCCAAACTGGCCTCAATCTAATAATGAGCAGTTCTTC.

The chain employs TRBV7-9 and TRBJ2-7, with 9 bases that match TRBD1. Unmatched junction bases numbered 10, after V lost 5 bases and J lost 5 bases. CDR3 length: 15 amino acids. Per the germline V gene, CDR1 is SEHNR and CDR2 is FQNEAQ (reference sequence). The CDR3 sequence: CASSTYRGLSDEQYF. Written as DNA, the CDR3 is TGTGCCAGCAGCACCTACAGGGGGCTCAGCGACGAGCAGTACTTC.

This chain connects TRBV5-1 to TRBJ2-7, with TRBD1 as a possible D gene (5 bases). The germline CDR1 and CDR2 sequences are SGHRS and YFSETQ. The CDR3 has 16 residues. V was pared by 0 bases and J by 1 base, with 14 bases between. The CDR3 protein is CASSLEGLEVSYEQYF. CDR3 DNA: TGCGCCAGCAGCTTGGAGGGGCTAGAGGTTTCCTACGAGCAGTACTTC.

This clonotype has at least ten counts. CDR3 coding DNA: TGTGCCAGCAGCCAATATTGGGGACCTTACAATGAGCAGTTCTTC. This codes for CASSQYWGPYNEQFF. The chain combines TRBV14 with TRBJ2-1; D tentatively fits TRBD1 or TRBD2 (5 bases each). The germline CDR1 and CDR2 sequences are SGHDN and FVKESK. The CDR3 spans 15 residues. Between the trimmed V and J ends, which lost 2 bases and 4 bases, there was a span of 12 bases.

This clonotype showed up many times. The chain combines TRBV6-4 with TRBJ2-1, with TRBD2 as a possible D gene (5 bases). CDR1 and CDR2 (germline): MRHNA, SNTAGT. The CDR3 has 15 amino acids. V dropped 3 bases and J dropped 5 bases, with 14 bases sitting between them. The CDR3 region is CASSEFEGADNEQFF. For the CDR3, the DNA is TGTGCCAGCAGTGAATTTGAGGGAGCGGACAATGAGCAGTTCTTC.

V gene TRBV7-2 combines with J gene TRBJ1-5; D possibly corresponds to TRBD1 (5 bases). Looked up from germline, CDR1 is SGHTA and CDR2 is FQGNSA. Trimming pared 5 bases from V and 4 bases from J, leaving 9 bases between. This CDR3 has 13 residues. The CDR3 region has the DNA TGTGCCAGCAGCGTCCGACAGAATCAGCCCCAGCATTTT. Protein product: CASSVRQNQPQHF. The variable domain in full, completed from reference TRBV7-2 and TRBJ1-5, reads GAGVSQSPSNKVTEKGKDVELRCDPISGHTALYWYRQSLGQGLEFLIYFQGNSAPDKSGLPSDRFSAERTGGSVSTLTIQRTQQEDSAVYLCASSVRQNQPQHFGDGTRLSIL.

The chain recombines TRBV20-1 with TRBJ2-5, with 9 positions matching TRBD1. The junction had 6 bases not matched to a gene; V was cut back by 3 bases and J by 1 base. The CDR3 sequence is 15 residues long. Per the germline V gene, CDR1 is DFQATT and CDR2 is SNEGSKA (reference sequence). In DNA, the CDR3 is TGCAGTGCTAGGCCCGGGACAGGGCCCCAAGAGACCCAGTACTTC. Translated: CSARPGTGPQETQYF.

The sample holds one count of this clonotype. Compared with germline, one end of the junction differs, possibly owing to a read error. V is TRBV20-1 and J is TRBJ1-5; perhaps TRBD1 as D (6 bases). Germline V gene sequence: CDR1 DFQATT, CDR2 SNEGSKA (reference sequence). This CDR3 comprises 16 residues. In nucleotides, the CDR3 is TGCAGTGCTAGAGGGGCGGACAGCGTCTACAATGAGCCCCAGCATTTT. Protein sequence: CSARGADSVYNEPQHF.

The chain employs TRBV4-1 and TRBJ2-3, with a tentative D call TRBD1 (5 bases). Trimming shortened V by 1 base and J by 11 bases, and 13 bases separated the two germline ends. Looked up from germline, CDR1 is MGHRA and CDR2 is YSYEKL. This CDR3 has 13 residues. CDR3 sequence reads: CASSQVARDEQYF. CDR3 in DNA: TGCGCCAGCAGCCAAGTCGCCAGGGATGAGCAGTATTTT.

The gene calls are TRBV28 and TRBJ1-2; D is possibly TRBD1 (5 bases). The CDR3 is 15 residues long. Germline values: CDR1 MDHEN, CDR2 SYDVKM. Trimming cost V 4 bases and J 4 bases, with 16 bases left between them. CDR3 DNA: TGTGCCAGCAGTTGGACGGCTCGGGGGACCTATGGCTACACCTTC. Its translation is CASSWTARGTYGYTF.

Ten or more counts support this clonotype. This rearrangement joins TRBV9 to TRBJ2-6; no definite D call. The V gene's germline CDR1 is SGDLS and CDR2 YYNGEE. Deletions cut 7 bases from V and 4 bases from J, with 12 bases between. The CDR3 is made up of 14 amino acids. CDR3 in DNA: TGTGCCAGCGGTCCCGTCGCGGGGGCCAACGTCCTGACTTTC. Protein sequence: CASGPVAGANVLTF.